Below are 27 T cell receptor beta chains sequenced from a single sample in a study of shared clonotypes between healthy human individuals. Data came from immunoSEQ multiplex PCR; TCRdb stores just in-frame clones and leaves some out. This sample carries around 2.5 million clones, 80% to 95% of them seen once, and the ten largest clones take 0.36%. Specimen: naive CD4+ T cells from PBMCs. Sample subset: CD45RA+ positively selected. The receptors derive from a man between 18 and 29 years old in good health. Some clones in this sample may be carry-over from other donors' samples.

V is TRBV5-1 and J is TRBJ2-1; 9 bases agree with TRBD1. CDR1 is SGHRS, CDR2 YFSETQ, per germline. The CDR3 extends over 15 amino acids. With V trimmed by 4 bases and J by 3 bases, 5 bases remained unmatched. The CDR3: CASSSGTGFYNEQFF. In nucleotides, the CDR3 is TGCGCCAGCAGCAGCGGGACAGGGTTCTACAATGAGCAGTTCTTC.

The genes are TRBV4-3 and TRBJ1-2; D not resolved. Germline V gene sequence: CDR1 LGHNA, CDR2 YSLEER. The CDR3 sequence is 15 residues long. Trimming shortened V by 0 bases and J by 7 bases, and 15 bases separated the two germline ends. CDR3 loop: CASSQDRFGVAGYTF. The CDR3 DNA sequence: TGCGCCAGCAGCCAAGATCGTTTCGGGGTGGCTGGCTACACCTTC.

This chain connects TRBV7-6 to TRBJ1-2, with TRBD1 as a possible D gene (5 bases). Trimming took 4 bases from V and 6 from J, leaving 15 bases between them. Germline lookup yields CDR1 SGHVS and CDR2 FNYEAQ. This CDR3 spans 14 amino acids. In DNA form, the CDR3 reads TGTGCCAGCAGCTCCAGCCCTACAGGTCATGGCTACACCTTC. Its translation is CASSSSPTGHGYTF.

V is TRBV6-5 and J is TRBJ2-6; D call uncertain. Germline V lookup: CDR1 MNHEY, CDR2 SVGAGI. The CDR3 is 16 residues long. Trimming removed 0 bases from V and 2 bases from J, with 8 bases in between. The CDR3 DNA follows: TGTGCCAGCAGTTACTCGTATCCACCTGGGGCCAACGTCCTGACTTTC. It yields the protein CASSYSYPPGANVLTF.

The rearrangement uses TRBV2 and TRBJ2-7, with TRBD2 as a possible D gene (6 bases). V shed 9 bases and J shed 5 bases, with 8 bases lying between them. The CDR3 runs to 10 residues. Germline CDR1 SNHLY, CDR2 FYNNEI. The CDR3 protein is CARERDEQYF. The CDR3 DNA reads as TGTGCCAGAGAGCGGGACGAGCAGTACTTC.

The chain recombines TRBV18 with TRBJ2-7; 12 bases match TRBD1. The CDR3 runs 15 residues. Looked up from germline, CDR1 is KGHSH and CDR2 is LQKENI. The trim removed 6 bases at V and 3 bases at J, leaving 6 bases unmatched. The CDR3 region is CASSPGQGAYYEQYF. Written as DNA, the CDR3 is TGTGCCAGCTCCCCGGGACAGGGGGCTTACTACGAGCAGTACTTC.

V and J are TRBV6-6 and TRBJ2-7, with TRBD1 identical over 9 bases. This CDR3 is built from 15 residues. V lost 0 bases, J lost 4 bases, and 4 bases stayed unmatched. CDR1 and CDR2 (germline): MNHNY, SVGAGI (reference sequence). In DNA, the CDR3 is TGTGCCAGCAGTTACTCGACGGGACAGGGTTACGAGCAGTACTTC. Its translation: CASSYSTGQGYEQYF.

This sequence joins TRBV7-3 and TRBJ2-2; D might be TRBD1 (6 bases). The CDR3 runs 13 residues. Per the germline V gene, CDR1 is SGHTA and CDR2 is FQGTGA. The V end was cut by 4 bases, the J end by 7 bases, with 10 bases between. CDR3 DNA sequence: TGTGCCAGCAGCTCCTTACAGGGCGGGGAGCTGTTTTTT. Translation: CASSSLQGGELFF.

This chain connects TRBV9 to TRBJ1-3, with D unclear. The V gene's germline CDR1 is SGDLS and CDR2 YYNGEE. Trimming took 0 bases from V and 0 from J, leaving 10 bases between them. The CDR3 loop spans 16 amino acids. In DNA, the CDR3 is TGTGCCAGCAGCGTAGTTAGTTCCATCTCTGGAAACACCATATATTTT. Residues: CASSVVSSISGNTIYF.

The CDR3 protein is CASSDSTSSGNTIYF. In DNA form, the CDR3 reads TGTGCCAGCAGTGATTCGACGAGCTCTGGAAACACCATATATTTT. This rearrangement joins TRBV2 to TRBJ1-3, with no clear D. Germline CDR1 is SNHLY and CDR2 is FYNNEI. The CDR3 spans 15 residues. With 3 bases removed from V and 0 bases from J, the gap between germline ends came to 9 bases.

This chain links TRBV28 with TRBJ2-3; D remains ambiguous. Germline V gene data show CDR1 as MDHEN and CDR2 as SYDVKM. V gave up 9 bases and J gave up 5 bases, with 9 bases separating them. This CDR3 spans 11 amino acids. In nucleotides, the CDR3 is TGTGCCAGTATCAGCGTAGATACGCAGTATTTT. This translates into CASISVDTQYF.

The chain recombines TRBV28 with TRBJ2-4, with TRBD1 as a possible D gene (5 bases). This CDR3 region has 15 residues. Germline V gene sequence: CDR1 MDHEN, CDR2 SYDVKM. With 8 bases removed from V and 0 bases from J, the gap between germline ends came to 14 bases. CDR3 protein: CASAGADLAKNIQYF. The CDR3 region has the DNA TGTGCCAGCGCTGGGGCAGATCTAGCCAAAAACATTCAGTACTTC.

CDR3: CASSEGRLYF. CDR3 nucleotide sequence: TGTGCCAGCAGTGAAGGGAGGTTATACTTC. The chain recombines TRBV2 with TRBJ2-5, with a weak D call TRBD2 (5 bases). Germline-derived CDR1 and CDR2 are SNHLY and FYNNEI. The CDR3 sequence is 10 residues long. The V end was cut by 1 base, the J end by 14 bases, with 8 bases between.

Points on this clone: The same CDR3 arises from other DNA sequences in this sample as well. This chain connects TRBV6-6 to TRBJ2-5, with 8 bases fitting TRBD2. The V gene's germline CDR1 is MNHNY and CDR2 SVGAGI (reference sequence). J was trimmed by 5 bases and V by 0 bases; bases with no gene match: 5. The length of the CDR3 is 15 residues. Here the CDR3 reads CASSYSSLAGETQYF. The CDR3 nucleotides are TGTGCCAGCAGTTACTCGTCCCTAGCGGGCGAGACCCAGTACTTC.

The CDR3 bases are TGCGCCAGCAGCCAAGATGGACAGGGCGACCAGCCCCAGCATTTT. This translates into CASSQDGQGDQPQHF. The chain has TRBV4-1 and TRBJ1-5; TRBD1 aligns across 8 bases. Unmatched junction bases numbered 5, after V lost 0 bases and J lost 7 bases. Germline V gives CDR1 MGHRA, CDR2 YSYEKL. There are 15 residues in the CDR3.

The chain recombines TRBV4-3 with TRBJ2-4, with 8 bases identical to TRBD1. The J segment lost 3 bases and the V segment lost 2 bases, leaving 6 bases of the junction unmatched. This CDR3 contains 16 residues. Germline CDR1 reads LGHNA; CDR2 reads YSLEER. The CDR3 loop is CASSQRGQGGKNIQYF. CDR3 sequence (DNA): TGCGCCAGCAGCCAACGCGGACAGGGCGGCAAAAACATTCAGTACTTC.

This clone was seen only once. The chain combines TRBV28 with TRBJ2-2, with D unclear. Germline V gives CDR1 MDHEN, CDR2 SYDVKM. V shed 6 bases and J shed 13 bases, with 15 bases lying between them. The CDR3 covers 12 residues. CDR3 in amino acids: CASSLGRKVLFF. The CDR3 coding sequence is TGTGCCAGCAGCCTCGGACGGAAAGTGCTGTTTTTT.

V is TRBV27 and J is TRBJ2-2, with 12 bases matching TRBD2. With V trimmed by 4 bases and J by 6 bases, 6 bases remained unmatched. The CDR3 contains 16 residues. Germline V CDR1 and CDR2: MNHEY, SMNVEV (reference sequence). The CDR3, as DNA: TGTGCCAGCAGTTCCCTAGCGGGAGGGCCCTCCGGGGAGCTGTTTTTT. It yields the protein CASSSLAGGPSGELFF.

This clone was observed a handful of times. This chain connects TRBV19 to TRBJ1-1; D is possibly TRBD1 (5 bases). CDR3 size: 16 residues. In germline, CDR1 is LNHDA, CDR2 SQIVND (reference sequence). Trimming removed 6 bases at V and 1 base at J, with 18 bases between. The CDR3 protein is CASRPRGGAQNTEAFF. The CDR3 DNA sequence: TGTGCCAGTAGGCCTCGTGGGGGAGCTCAGAACACTGAAGCTTTCTTT. Filled out from reference TRBV19 and TRBJ1-1, the complete variable domain reads DGGITQSPKYLFRKEGQNVTLSCEQNLNHDAMYWYRQDPGQGLRLIYYSQIVNDFQKGDIAEGYSVSREKKESFPLTVTSAQKNPTAFYLCASRPRGGAQNTEAFFGQGTRLTVV.

This sequence joins TRBV18 and TRBJ1-4; D gene ambiguous. Germline CDR1 and CDR2: KGHSH and LQKENI. CDR3 length: 15 amino acids. V was clipped by 6 bases and J by 2 bases, with 13 bases between them. The CDR3 reads CASSPPWKTNEKLFF. The CDR3 DNA follows: TGTGCCAGCTCCCCGCCATGGAAGACTAATGAAAAACTGTTTTTT.

J is TRBJ2-7 and V is TRBV4-2; no reliable D call. The CDR3 length is 17 residues. Trimming cost V 1 base and J 6 bases, with 22 bases left between them. Germline V gives CDR1 LGHNA, CDR2 YNFKEQ. CDR3 amino acids: CASSQGVGNPYPSEQYF. In nucleotides, the CDR3 is TGTGCCAGCAGCCAAGGTGTCGGTAACCCTTACCCCAGCGAGCAGTACTTC.

On this clone itself: The sample has other DNA sequences that encode this CDR3 too. The V call is TRBV5-1, the J call TRBJ2-2, with 7 bases identical to TRBD1. CDR1 is SGHRS and CDR2 is YFSETQ in the germline V gene. This CDR3 region has 15 residues. Germline trimming cut 4 bases from V and 4 bases from J; bases unmatched to any gene: 7. CDR3 nucleotides: TGCGCCAGCAGCCCCGGACAGGAACGCACCGGGGAGCTGTTTTTT. Its protein product is CASSPGQERTGELFF.

For this clone: This sample also contains other DNA sequences that code for the same CDR3. V and J are TRBV5-4 and TRBJ2-7; no firm D call. The V gene's germline CDR1 is SGHNT and CDR2 YYREEE (reference sequence). CDR3 size: 11 residues. V was cut by 3 bases and J by 3 bases, with 4 bases left in between. CDR3 coding DNA: TGTGCCAGCAGCTCGTACTACGAGCAGTACTTC. Protein: CASSSYYEQYF.

The chain links TRBV2 to TRBJ2-7; D ambiguous. The CDR3 is 10 amino acids. The germline V gene encodes CDR1 SNHLY and CDR2 FYNNEI. The chain's CDR3 is CASSEGGIRV. CDR3 in DNA: TGTGCCAGCAGTGAAGGGGGTATTCGAGTC.

The V gene is TRBV5-4, the J gene TRBJ2-7; D may be TRBD1 or TRBD2 (5 bases each). The CDR3 is 13 amino acids. Germline assignment: CDR1 SGHNT and CDR2 YYREEE (reference sequence). Trimming left V 5 bases short and J 2 bases short, with 11 bases between. CDR3: CASSRDPTYEQYF. As DNA, the CDR3 is TGTGCCAGCAGTAGGGACCCGACCTACGAGCAGTACTTC.

The CDR3 nucleotides read TGTGCCAGCTCACCACCTGGTGCCCAGGGGCCAGTCCGTAATGGCTACACCTTC. It translates to CASSPPGAQGPVRNGYTF. V gene TRBV18 combines with J gene TRBJ1-2; TRBD1 might be the D (6 bases). V was cut by 0 bases and J by 6 bases, with 23 bases left in between. The V gene's germline CDR1 is KGHSH and CDR2 LQKENI. The CDR3 totals 18 residues.

V is TRBV5-4 and J is TRBJ2-7; 7 bases fit TRBD2. Germline lookup yields CDR1 SGHNT and CDR2 YYREEE (reference sequence). V trimming: 1 base; J trimming: 6 bases; junction bases outside the gene matches: 4. The CDR3 extends over 13 amino acids. This CDR3 reads CASSLRGEGEQYF. For the CDR3, the DNA is TGTGCCAGCAGCTTGCGGGGGGAGGGCGAGCAGTACTTC.